The 23 T cell receptor beta chains in this list originate from one sample, sequenced in a study of identical twins. Using its own MiXCR run on the 5' RACE reads, TCRdb lists one record per CDR3 protein. Seen here are approximately 220,000 distinct CDR3 sequences, roughly a tenth observed once, and the top ten hold 5% to 5.5%. Sequenced sample: memory (CD45RO+) T cells sorted from blood. These receptors were taken from a woman between 18 and 29 years old in good health.

The chain recombines TRBV7-2 with TRBJ2-1, with 8 bases fitting TRBD1. This CDR3 has 14 amino acids. J was trimmed by 3 bases and V by 6 bases; bases with no gene match: 4. In germline, CDR1 is SGHTA, CDR2 FQGNSA. CDR3 coding DNA: TGTGCCAGCAGAGACAGGGGTGGCTACAATGAGCAGTTCTTC. It encodes CASRDRGGYNEQFF.

In this sample, this clonotype turned up many times. V usage is TRBV27 and J usage is TRBJ2-6; TRBD1 aligns across 9 bases. With V trimmed by 4 bases and J by 1 base, 5 bases remained unmatched. CDR3 size: 17 residues. CDR1 is MNHEY, CDR2 SMNVEV, per germline (reference sequence). The CDR3 is CASSYRDRVSGANVLTF. The DNA of the CDR3 is TGTGCCAGCAGTTACCGGGACAGGGTATCTGGGGCCAACGTCCTGACTTTC.

This clonotype appeared a few times. The chain couples TRBV6-1 to TRBJ2-7; possible D gene TRBD2, 7 bases. The CDR3 has 14 residues. Per germline, CDR1 MNHNS and CDR2 SASEGT. Trimming took 11 bases from V and 2 from J, leaving 19 bases between them. The CDR3 nucleotides are TGTGCCGTGGCCCGGGCGGGGGCAGCCTACGAGCAGTACTTC. As protein: CAVARAGAAYEQYF.

On this clonotype itself: At one boundary the junction diverges from the germline segment, which might be a read error. The chain couples TRBV18 to TRBJ2-1; D not certain. The CDR3 sequence is 14 residues long. Germline-derived CDR1 and CDR2 are KGHSH and LQKENI. CDR3 sequence: CASSPGRPHNEQFF. The CDR3 DNA is TGCGCCAGCTCACCAGGCAGGCCGCACAATGAGCAGTTCTTC.

The chain is built from TRBV11-2 and TRBJ2-5, with 9 bases fitting TRBD2. Trimming cost V 2 bases and J 2 bases; bases outside gene matches: 3. CDR3 length: 15 residues. CDR1 and CDR2 (germline): SGHAT, FQNNGV. DNA for the CDR3: TGTGCCAGCAGCTTAATGACTAGCGGACAAGAGACCCAGTACTTC. Translating it yields CASSLMTSGQETQYF.

This chain links TRBV11-2 with TRBJ2-7; 7 bases line up with TRBD2. The ends lost 5 bases at V and 3 bases at J; junction bases unmatched: 16. Germline V CDR1 and CDR2: SGHAT, FQNNGV. This CDR3 is 17 amino acids long. The CDR3 sequence is CASSNHQSGVWLYEQYF. The CDR3 DNA reads as TGTGCCAGCAGCAACCACCAAAGCGGGGTGTGGCTCTACGAGCAGTACTTC. Full variable domain (outside the CDR3, taken from reference TRBV11-2 and TRBJ2-7): EAGVAQSPRYKIIEKRQSVAFWCNPISGHATLYWYQQILGQGPKLLIQFQNNGVVDDSQLPKDRFSAERLKGVDSTLKIQPAKLEDSAVYLCASSNHQSGVWLYEQYFGPGTRLTVT.

This clonotype has at least ten counts. The rearrangement joins TRBV6-5 to TRBJ2-7; 12 bases map to TRBD2. Germline V lookup: CDR1 MNHEY, CDR2 SVGAGI. This CDR3 is 17 amino acids long. Germline trimming cut 2 bases from V and 6 bases from J; bases unmatched to any gene: 11. The CDR3 sequence: CASSYATSGGRFVEQYF. CDR3 bases: TGTGCCAGCAGTTACGCGACTAGCGGGGGACGATTCGTCGAGCAGTACTTC.

Here the CDR3 DNA reads TGCAGCGCTAGGACAGGGGCGATAGGCAATCAGCCCCAGCATTTT. This codes for CSARTGAIGNQPQHF. The chain carries TRBV29-1 and TRBJ1-5, with 9 bases that match TRBD1. V gave up 7 bases and J gave up 2 bases; unmatched junction bases: 9. CDR1 SQVTM and CDR2 ANQGSEA come from the germline V gene. The CDR3 runs to 15 residues.

In this sample, this clonotype turned up many times. The chain couples TRBV20-1 to TRBJ2-7, with no clear D. CDR1 DFQATT and CDR2 SNEGSKA come from the germline V gene (reference sequence). V lost 2 bases, J lost 4 bases, and 9 bases lay in between. This CDR3 region has 12 residues. The chain's CDR3 is CSARRYSYEQYF. CDR3 coding DNA: TGCAGTGCTAGAAGATATTCTTACGAGCAGTACTTC.

The V gene is TRBV6-1, the J gene TRBJ1-6, with D unresolved. Germline V gene sequence: CDR1 MNHNS, CDR2 SASEGT. Trimming cost V 5 bases and J 2 bases, with 4 bases left between them. The CDR3 is made up of 13 amino acids. This CDR3 reads CASSRTYNSPLHF. CDR3 in DNA: TGTGCCAGCAGTCGGACCTATAATTCACCCCTCCACTTT.

The V call is TRBV20-1, the J call TRBJ2-3, with D possibly matching TRBD1 (6 bases). Germline loops: CDR1 DFQATT, CDR2 SNEGSKA (reference sequence). The V and J ends lost 5 bases and 4 bases respectively, with 13 bases between them. The length of the CDR3 is 13 residues. The CDR3 here is CSAEWDKSDTQYF. CDR3 DNA sequence: TGCAGTGCTGAGTGGGACAAATCAGATACGCAGTATTTT.

This clonotype has ten or more counts. This chain links TRBV5-6 with TRBJ1-1; D unclear. The CDR3 has 11 residues. Germline CDR1 SGHDT, CDR2 YYEEEE. Trimming cost V 2 bases and J 6 bases, with 5 bases left between them. The CDR3 sequence: CASSFHAEAFF. The CDR3 nucleotides are TGTGCCAGCAGCTTCCACGCTGAAGCTTTCTTT.

V usage is TRBV7-9 and J usage is TRBJ2-1; D is uncertain. The CDR3 length is 13 residues. Trimming took off 7 bases at V and 4 bases at J, with 11 bases between the two ends. Per germline, CDR1 SEHNR and CDR2 FQNEAQ (reference sequence). Here the CDR3 DNA reads TGTGCCAGCATCGAGTTGGGGTACAATGAGCAGTTCTTC. Translated: CASIELGYNEQFF.

Many counts were recorded for this clonotype. The rearrangement uses TRBV6-1 and TRBJ1-2, with D perhaps TRBD1 (5 bases). Germline V gene data show CDR1 as MNHNS and CDR2 as SASEGT. Deletions cut 7 bases from V and 2 bases from J, with 14 bases between. The CDR3 spans 14 residues. CDR3 nucleotides: TGTGCCAGCACCCTAACGGGGCGGAACTATGGCTACACCTTC. Its protein is CASTLTGRNYGYTF.

The V call is TRBV20-1, the J call TRBJ2-3, with a weak D call TRBD1 (5 bases). The CDR3 is made up of 13 amino acids. Per germline, CDR1 DFQATT and CDR2 SNEGSKA (reference sequence). V was pared by 1 base and J by 4 bases, with 9 bases between. In DNA form, the CDR3 reads TGCAGTGCTAGAGGACAGATGGCAGATACGCAGTATTTT. Its protein is CSARGQMADTQYF.

This clonotype was detected only a few times. The chain's CDR3 is CASSTMIAKNIQYF. In DNA form, the CDR3 reads TGTGCCAGCAGCACAATGATAGCCAAAAACATTCAGTACTTC. The chain has TRBV11-2 and TRBJ2-4; D remains ambiguous. V lost 5 bases, J lost 0 bases, and 8 bases lay in between. CDR3 length: 14 residues. Germline V lookup: CDR1 SGHAT, CDR2 FQNNGV. Full variable domain (rest looked up from reference TRBV11-2 and TRBJ2-4): EAGVAQSPRYKIIEKRQSVAFWCNPISGHATLYWYQQILGQGPKLLIQFQNNGVVDDSQLPKDRFSAERLKGVDSTLKIQPAKLEDSAVYLCASSTMIAKNIQYFGAGTRLSVL.

This clonotype appeared a few times. The gene calls are TRBV20-1 and TRBJ2-7; D possibly uses TRBD1 or TRBD2 (5 bases each). V lost 1 base to trimming and J lost 4 bases, with 14 bases between them. Germline lookup yields CDR1 DFQATT and CDR2 SNEGSKA (reference sequence). The CDR3 consists of 14 residues. In DNA form, the CDR3 reads TGCAGTGCTAGAGGTCCGCAGGGACCTTACGAGCAGTACTTC. This gives the protein CSARGPQGPYEQYF.

This clonotype occurred a few times. The chain recombines TRBV29-1 with TRBJ2-3; TRBD2 aligns across 9 bases. CDR1 and CDR2 (germline): SQVTM, ANQGSEA. This CDR3 is built from 14 residues. With 4 bases clipped from V and 1 base from J, the junction kept 3 bases outside the gene matches. The DNA for the CDR3 is TGCAGCGTTGCACTAGCGGGCCGCACAGATACGCAGTATTTT. Translation gives CSVALAGRTDTQYF.

This clonotype was detected a few times. The V gene is TRBV20-1, the J gene TRBJ2-5; D may be TRBD2 (5 bases). CDR1 and CDR2 from the germline V gene are DFQATT and SNEGSKA (reference sequence). V was clipped by 0 bases and J by 1 base, with 12 bases between them. The CDR3 is made up of 15 amino acids. The CDR3 DNA reads TGCAGTGCTAGAGATCCGGGAAAAACCCAAGAGACCCAGTACTTC. It encodes CSARDPGKTQETQYF.

Many counts were recorded for this clonotype. The chain couples TRBV5-1 to TRBJ2-1; the D gene is possibly TRBD1 (5 bases). This CDR3 is 12 amino acids long. Trimming cost V 7 bases and J 7 bases, with 12 bases left between them. Per the germline V gene, CDR1 is SGHRS and CDR2 is YFSETQ. This CDR3 reads CASGQGQNEQFF. Written as DNA, the CDR3 is TGCGCCAGCGGCCAGGGTCAAAATGAGCAGTTCTTC.

The chain links TRBV4-2 to TRBJ2-1, with D perhaps matching TRBD1 (5 bases). Germline CDR1 LGHNA, CDR2 YNFKEQ. This CDR3 has 16 residues. The V end was cut by 4 bases, the J end by 9 bases, with 22 bases between. The CDR3 loop is CASSLYRQSLWSEQFF. The DNA for the CDR3 is TGTGCCAGCAGCCTCTACAGACAGTCACTCTGGAGTGAGCAGTTCTTC.

This clonotype was observed a few times. This sequence joins TRBV20-1 and TRBJ1-1; the match to TRBD1 covers 7 bases. V lost 0 bases and J lost 0; bases outside the gene matches: 10. There are 17 residues in the CDR3. Germline V gene lookup returns CDR1 DFQATT and CDR2 SNEGSKA (reference sequence). The CDR3 nucleotides read TGCAGTGCTAGAGACCTCGACAGGGCGGTCATGAACACTGAAGCTTTCTTT. Translation gives CSARDLDRAVMNTEAFF.

V gene TRBV5-1 combines with J gene TRBJ2-7; tentative D call: TRBD1 (5 bases). This CDR3 has 17 amino acids. Per the germline V gene, CDR1 is SGHRS and CDR2 is YFSETQ. V lost 0 bases and J lost 7, with 23 bases in between. This CDR3 reads CASSLGWSGSMPREQYF. CDR3 in DNA: TGCGCCAGCAGCTTGGGGTGGTCAGGGTCCATGCCCAGGGAGCAGTACTTC.